Below, one TCR beta chain is given with its context. Its antigen is as yet unknown. The data originate from a study of cytomegalovirus exposure and HLA in healthy donors. Findings and caveats of the study: It was confirmed in vitro that a few of the CMV-associated chains were specific for CMV antigens. About 180 TCR beta chains were listed as cytomegalovirus-associated. Usually a TCR sequence was rare, but some public TCRs were found in many donors.

V was clipped by 6 bases and J by 6 bases, with 15 bases between them. There are 14 residues in the CDR3. CDR1 and CDR2 from the germline V gene are MNHEY and SMNVEV (reference sequence). Separate from the roughly 700-subject first cohort, the approximately 120-subject validation cohort was the one that the donors belonged to. Assay: immunoSEQ multiplex PCR; the TCRdb copy retains only in-frame clones and omits some. This sample yields 95,000 to 150,000 clones, of which roughly 95% are seen a single time; about 1.7% belongs to the top ten. The specimen sequenced was PBMCs. The J gene is TRBJ1-5, the V gene TRBV27; possibly TRBD1 for D (5 bases). The sequence was obtained from a man aged 18 to 30 in good health and CMV-seronegative. Here the CDR3 reads CASRDKGSPQPQHF. CDR3 coding DNA: TGTGCCAGCAGGGACAAGGGGTCCCCTCAGCCCCAGCATTTT.